Here is one T cell receptor beta chain with its context. Its antigen is currently unknown. This sample was taken from a study of T cell repertoires in cytomegalovirus infection. At the level of the study: An indication of both CMV infection and matching HLA type came from public TCR beta signatures. Notes on the study in general: Cumulative frequency (of public TCR beta family members) identified carriers of CMV plus the relevant HLA.

One entry per CDR3 protein, called by TCRdb with MiXCR from the reads. The data contain some 240,000 distinct CDR3 sequences, around 15% of them seen just once; the ten biggest clones take up roughly half. J was trimmed by 7 bases and V by 0 bases; bases with no gene match: 10. Germline V gene lookup returns CDR1 SGHDT and CDR2 YYEEEE. This CDR3 is built from 16 residues. The clonotype was recovered from a human donor in good health (CMV status not recorded). Some clones in this sample may be carry-over from other donors' samples. Sequencing used CD8+ T cells from PBMCs. The rearrangement links TRBV5-6 to TRBJ1-2, with 9 bases aligning to TRBD1. The CDR3 DNA sequence: TGTGCCAGCAGCTTGGTGGCCCGGGACAGGGAATCTGGCTACACCTTC. Its protein is CASSLVARDRESGYTF. Together with reference TRBV5-6 and TRBJ1-2, the CDR3 gives the full variable domain: DAGVTQSPTHLIKTRGQQVTLRCSPKSGHDTVSWYQQALGQGPQFIFQYYEEEERQRGNFPDRFSGHQFPNYSSELNVNALLLGDSALYLCASSLVARDRESGYTFGSGTRLTVV.